The 4 T cell receptor beta chains below all came from one sample that was sequenced in a study of PD-1 blockade in classical Hodgkin lymphoma. In every patient, relapse followed autologous stem cell transplantation, while exposure to brentuximab vedotin differed. Clones were sequenced by immunoSEQ multiplex PCR, and TCRdb holds only the in-frame ones, with some missing. The table records more than 35,000 clones, just over 75% of them present only once. The sample was peripheral blood mononuclear cells (PBMCs), taken before the second cycle of nivolumab. The receptors shown here come from a human donor with classical Hodgkin lymphoma.

The rearrangement links TRBV5-1 to TRBJ2-3, with D possibly being TRBD1 or TRBD2 (5 bases each). The CDR3 loop spans 14 amino acids. V gave up 6 bases and J gave up 2 bases, with 13 bases separating them. Germline CDR1 is SGHRS and CDR2 is YFSETQ. The chain's CDR3 is CASMEYGATDTQYF. As DNA, the CDR3 is TGCGCCAGCATGGAGTACGGGGCCACAGATACGCAGTATTTT.

This rearrangement joins TRBV7-2 to TRBJ2-2; D is possibly TRBD2 (5 bases). This CDR3 contains 16 residues. The V gene's germline CDR1 is SGHTA and CDR2 FQGNSA. V gave up 5 bases and J gave up 2 bases, with 15 bases separating them. The CDR3 sequence: CASSPRRGYNTGELFF. The CDR3 region has the DNA TGTGCCAGCAGCCCGAGGCGAGGGTACAACACCGGGGAGCTGTTTTTT. Complete variable domain (other parts from reference TRBV7-2 and TRBJ2-2): GAGVSQSPSNKVTEKGKDVELRCDPISGHTALYWYRQSLGQGLEFLIYFQGNSAPDKSGLPSDRFSAERTGGSVSTLTIQRTQQEDSAVYLCASSPRRGYNTGELFFGEGSRLTVL.

The chain employs TRBV7-2 and TRBJ2-3, with D possibly being TRBD1 (5 bases). This CDR3 region has 13 residues. Germline-derived CDR1 and CDR2 are SGHTA and FQGNSA. Trimming removed 1 base from V and 14 bases from J, with 16 bases in between. CDR3 sequence reads: CASSLGGPGWGYF. The CDR3 region has the DNA TGTGCCAGCAGCTTAGGGGGCCCCGGGTGGGGGTATTTT.

The chain couples TRBV11-1 to TRBJ2-2; 12 bases line up with TRBD2. Germline V gene sequence: CDR1 SGHAT, CDR2 FQDESV (reference sequence). With 4 bases clipped from V and 1 base from J, the junction kept 4 bases outside the gene matches. This CDR3 contains 17 residues. CDR3 loop: CASSSWTSGENTGELFF. CDR3 nucleotide sequence: TGTGCCAGCAGCTCTTGGACTAGCGGGGAGAACACCGGGGAGCTGTTTTTT.